One and the same sample provided the 28 T cell receptor beta chains below, sequenced in a study of control samples from healthy donors and cancer patients. Measured with immunoSEQ multiplex PCR; TCRdb has only the in-frame clones, and not every one. The sample yields about 130,000 clones, more than 75% seen once. Sample: blood. These TCRs come from a man in his late teens or twenties in good health.

The rearrangement joins TRBV7-2 to TRBJ2-7; no reliable D call. Germline V gene sequence: CDR1 SGHTA, CDR2 FQGNSA. The CDR3 spans 13 residues. With 5 bases removed from V and 2 bases from J, the gap between germline ends came to 10 bases. CDR3 protein: CASSKRPAYEQYF. CDR3 coding DNA: TGTGCCAGCAGCAAAAGGCCAGCCTACGAGCAGTACTTC.

The chain combines TRBV19 with TRBJ1-1; TRBD1 matches at 9 bases. The V and J ends lost 11 bases and 3 bases, in that order; junction bases with no gene match: 10. The germline CDR1 and CDR2 sequences are LNHDA and SQIVND (reference sequence). The length of the CDR3 is 14 residues. CDR3 sequence (DNA): TGTGCCTCTGCGGACAGGGGTCGGTACACTGAAGCTTTCTTT. This sequence encodes CASADRGRYTEAFF.

The chain carries TRBV27 and TRBJ2-5, with D perhaps TRBD1 (6 bases). The germline V gene encodes CDR1 MNHEY and CDR2 SMNVEV (reference sequence). V was cut by 5 bases and J by 5 bases, with 12 bases left in between. CDR3 size: 13 residues. The CDR3 nucleotides read TGTGCCAGCAGTACCGACAGGTCGGAGACCCAGTACTTC. Its translation: CASSTDRSETQYF.

The genes are TRBV3-1 (or the pseudogene TRBV3-2) and TRBJ1-2; TRBD1 might be the D (5 bases). The CDR3 runs 11 residues. The V and J ends lost 6 bases and 8 bases respectively, with 10 bases between them. The germline CDR1 and CDR2 sequences are LGHDT and YNNKEL (reference sequence). CDR3 loop: CASSRSGGYTF. DNA of the CDR3: TGTGCCAGCAGTCGGTCAGGGGGCTACACCTTC.

The chain employs TRBV9 and TRBJ2-7; D perhaps matches TRBD2 (6 bases). Germline loops: CDR1 SGDLS, CDR2 YYNGEE. The germline V and J ends were trimmed by 3 bases and 2 bases, with 12 bases remaining between them. CDR3 length: 14 amino acids. CDR3 nucleotide sequence: TGTGCCAGCAGCGAGGAGGGCGATCCCTACGAGCAGTACTTC. Residues: CASSEEGDPYEQYF.

The gene calls are TRBV6-5 and TRBJ1-4; 7 bases fit TRBD1. CDR3 length: 14 residues. V lost 4 bases and J lost 4; bases outside the gene matches: 3. Germline loops: CDR1 MNHEY, CDR2 SVGAGI. The CDR3 nucleotides are TGTGCCAGCAGTTCGGGACAGAATAATGAAAAACTGTTTTTT. Translation: CASSSGQNNEKLFF.

The chain is built from TRBV7-9 and TRBJ2-7; the D call may be TRBD1 or TRBD2 (5 bases each). Trimming cost V 4 bases and J 9 bases, with 19 bases left between them. Germline V CDR1 and CDR2: SEHNR, FQNEAQ (reference sequence). The CDR3 sequence is 14 residues long. The CDR3 region is CASSSTGTVGSQYF. The CDR3 DNA reads as TGTGCCAGCAGCTCCACCGGGACGGTGGGCTCGCAGTACTTC. The full variable domain, rest sourced from reference TRBV7-9 and TRBJ2-7, is DTGVSQNPRHKITKRGQNVTFRCDPISEHNRLYWYRQTLGQGPEFLTYFQNEAQLEKSRLLSDRFSAERPKGSFSTLEIQRTEQGDSAMYLCASSSTGTVGSQYFGPGTRLTVT.

This chain connects TRBV2 to TRBJ1-2; D remains ambiguous. CDR1 and CDR2 (germline): SNHLY, FYNNEI. The CDR3 contains 11 residues. CDR3 region: CAWAPSYGYTF. The DNA of the CDR3 is TGTGCATGGGCCCCATCGTATGGCTACACCTTC.

The chain links TRBV6-6 to TRBJ1-4; D unresolved. The germline V gene encodes CDR1 MNHNY and CDR2 SVGAGI (reference sequence). The CDR3 spans 15 residues. With 0 bases removed from V and 7 bases from J, the gap between germline ends came to 12 bases. The CDR3 sequence: CASSYSTGSSEKLFF. In DNA form, the CDR3 reads TGTGCCAGCAGTTACTCGACGGGGTCAAGTGAAAAACTGTTTTTT.

The V gene is TRBV7-8, the J gene TRBJ1-4; 10 nucleotides align to TRBD1. Germline V gene data show CDR1 as SGHVS and CDR2 as FQNEAQ. The CDR3 runs 14 residues. V lost 4 bases and J lost 5; bases outside the gene matches: 1. Here the CDR3 DNA reads TGTGCCAGCAGCTCGGGACAGGGGAATGAAAAACTGTTTTTT. Protein product: CASSSGQGNEKLFF.

For this clone: The same CDR3 can be traced to other DNA sequences in this sample. V and J are TRBV11-1 and TRBJ2-7; D is possibly TRBD1 (5 bases). V lost 3 bases, J lost 9 bases, and 15 bases lay in between. CDR3 length: 13 residues. CDR1 and CDR2 (germline): SGHAT, FQDESV (reference sequence). The CDR3 DNA is TGTGCCAGCAGCTTGCCCCAGGGAAGCGTGCAGTACTTC. It yields the protein CASSLPQGSVQYF.

V and J are TRBV5-1 and TRBJ2-7; 7 bases map to TRBD2. Losses at the gene ends were 0 bases for V and 2 bases for J; bases not matched to a gene: 5. The CDR3 covers 15 residues. Germline-derived CDR1 and CDR2 are SGHRS and YFSETQ. CDR3 sequence reads: CASSLVGGSTYEQYF. The CDR3 region has the DNA TGCGCCAGCAGCTTGGTGGGCGGGAGCACCTACGAGCAGTACTTC.

This chain uses TRBV19 with TRBJ2-1; D might be TRBD2 (5 bases). The V end lost 5 bases, the J end lost 0 bases, and 11 bases lay between the germline ends. This CDR3 has 15 residues. CDR1 is LNHDA, CDR2 SQIVND, per germline (reference sequence). CDR3 region: CASSPGWSSYNEQFF. The CDR3 coding sequence is TGTGCCAGTAGTCCGGGATGGAGCTCCTACAATGAGCAGTTCTTC. The whole variable domain, remainder taken from reference TRBV19 and TRBJ2-1, is DGGITQSPKYLFRKEGQNVTLSCEQNLNHDAMYWYRQDPGQGLRLIYYSQIVNDFQKGDIAEGYSVSREKKESFPLTVTSAQKNPTAFYLCASSPGWSSYNEQFFGPGTRLTVL.

The chain links TRBV6-5 to TRBJ2-2; 7 bases fit TRBD1. The CDR3 sequence is 15 residues long. J lost 6 bases, V lost 2 bases, and 6 bases had no gene match. CDR1 and CDR2 from the germline V gene are MNHEY and SVGAGI. CDR3 protein: CASSYRGLSPGELFF. The CDR3 DNA is TGTGCCAGCAGTTACAGGGGGCTTTCCCCCGGGGAGCTGTTTTTT.

Concerning this clone itself: This same CDR3 is encoded by further DNA sequences in the sample. V gene TRBV5-1 combines with J gene TRBJ1-5; no reliable D call. The CDR3 is made up of 12 amino acids. V was trimmed by 4 bases and J by 6 bases, leaving 8 bases between them. The germline CDR1 and CDR2 sequences are SGHRS and YFSETQ. The CDR3 here is CASSPEGQPQHF. CDR3 nucleotides: TGCGCCAGCAGCCCTGAGGGTCAGCCCCAGCATTTT.

The gene calls are TRBV27 and TRBJ1-5, with D maybe TRBD1 (6 bases). V was clipped by 2 bases and J by 6 bases, with 8 bases between them. The CDR3 is 13 amino acids. CDR1 and CDR2 (germline): MNHEY, SMNVEV (reference sequence). CDR3 coding DNA: TGTGCCAGCAGTTTAGGGGGCCCTCAGCCCCAGCATTTT. It specifies CASSLGGPQPQHF.

This clone was seen only a few times. The V and J genes are TRBV2 and TRBJ2-2; possible D gene TRBD2, 5 bases. V was pared by 5 bases and J by 8 bases, with 6 bases between. The CDR3 sequence is 11 residues long. CDR1 is SNHLY and CDR2 is FYNNEI in the germline V gene. For the CDR3, the DNA is TGTGCCAGCAGTCGACTAGGGGAGCTGTTTTTT. It specifies CASSRLGELFF.

The rearrangement links TRBV5-1 to TRBJ2-1, with TRBD2 matching over 7 bases. The length of the CDR3 is 14 residues. V lost 9 bases and J lost 2; bases outside the gene matches: 8. Germline CDR1 reads SGHRS; CDR2 reads YFSETQ. The DNA of the CDR3 is TGCGCCACCAGTTGGGGGGGAACCTACAATGAGCAGTTCTTC. This translates into CATSWGGTYNEQFF.

The chain carries TRBV11-2 and TRBJ1-2, with 8 bases lining up with TRBD1. Germline CDR1 SGHAT, CDR2 FQNNGV. The V gene end was trimmed by 4 bases and the J gene end by 5 bases; junction bases not matched to a gene: 6. CDR3 length equals 14 residues. The CDR3 sequence: CASSSAGGAYGYTF. The CDR3 DNA follows: TGTGCCAGCAGCTCCGCAGGGGGCGCGTATGGCTACACCTTC.

The V and J genes are TRBV18 and TRBJ2-7; 7 bases are shared with TRBD1. In germline, CDR1 is KGHSH, CDR2 LQKENI. V gave up 8 bases and J gave up 2 bases; unmatched junction bases: 9. This CDR3 is 14 amino acids long. CDR3 sequence reads: CASHRGQDPYEQYF. The CDR3 DNA follows: TGTGCCAGCCACAGAGGACAGGACCCCTACGAGCAGTACTTC.

This sequence joins TRBV5-1 and TRBJ2-6; weak D call: TRBD2 (5 bases). V dropped 4 bases and J dropped 2 bases, with 10 bases sitting between them. CDR1 and CDR2 from the germline V gene are SGHRS and YFSETQ. The CDR3 sequence is 15 residues long. DNA for the CDR3: TGCGCCAGCAGCGTGGTCGGGGCTGGGGCCAACGTCCTGACTTTC. Protein: CASSVVGAGANVLTF.

J is TRBJ2-3 and V is TRBV14; possible D gene TRBD1, 5 bases. Per the germline V gene, CDR1 is SGHDN and CDR2 is FVKESK. The CDR3 runs 15 residues. Trimming left V 6 bases short and J 3 bases short, with 16 bases between. The CDR3 region has the DNA TGTGCCAGCAGAAACACCTACAAGGGGACAGATACGCAGTATTTT. Its protein product is CASRNTYKGTDTQYF. The whole variable domain, remainder taken from reference TRBV14 and TRBJ2-3, is EAGVTQFPSHSVIEKGQTVTLRCDPISGHDNLYWYRRVMGKEIKFLLHFVKESKQDESGMPNNRFLAERTGGTYSTLKVQPAELEDSGVYFCASRNTYKGTDTQYFGPGTRLTVL.

The V gene is TRBV30, the J gene TRBJ1-2; a weak D match, TRBD1 (5 bases). The CDR3 has 14 residues. In germline, CDR1 is GTSNPN, CDR2 SVGIG (reference sequence). The DNA for the CDR3 is TGTGCAAACAGCGGTCAGGGTTTGGGCTATGGCTACACCTTC. This sequence encodes CANSGQGLGYGYTF.

The chain joins TRBV4-1 to TRBJ2-5; a possible D gene is TRBD2 (5 bases). The CDR3 runs to 16 residues. The germline CDR1 and CDR2 sequences are MGHRA and YSYEKL. Trimming pared 1 base from V and 3 bases from J, leaving 15 bases between. The CDR3 bases are TGCGCCAGCAGCCAAGGTTGGGGAGTTGTGAAAGAGACCCAGTACTTC. It is translated as CASSQGWGVVKETQYF.

CDR3 bases: TGCGCCAGCAGCCTGGGACAGGGGACCGGAGATACGCAGTATTTT. This translates into CASSLGQGTGDTQYF. The chain couples TRBV4-3 to TRBJ2-3; 10 bases are shared with TRBD1. Germline CDR1 LGHNA, CDR2 YSLEER. V lost 4 bases and J lost 5; bases outside the gene matches: 6. The CDR3 spans 15 residues.

The chain joins TRBV5-8 to TRBJ1-1; D uncertain. Germline V gene lookup returns CDR1 SGHTS and CDR2 YDEGEE. V was shortened by 2 bases and J by 2 bases, with 7 bases between the two germline ends. This CDR3 is 13 amino acids long. CDR3 bases: TGTGCCAGCAGCTTCGGACTTAACACTGAAGCTTTCTTT. Translation gives CASSFGLNTEAFF.

The genes are TRBV5-1 and TRBJ2-1; D perhaps matches TRBD1 (5 bases). Germline V gene lookup returns CDR1 SGHRS and CDR2 YFSETQ. V was trimmed by 0 bases and J by 10 bases, leaving 11 bases between them. This CDR3 has 13 amino acids. The chain's CDR3 is CASSLELSGEQFF. In DNA form, the CDR3 reads TGCGCCAGCAGCTTGGAACTCTCAGGGGAGCAGTTCTTC.

This chain links TRBV7-9 with TRBJ2-7; D possibly uses TRBD1 or TRBD2 (5 bases each). The CDR3 spans 17 residues. Germline V lookup: CDR1 SEHNR, CDR2 FQNEAQ (reference sequence). V was cut by 2 bases and J by 1 base, with 18 bases left in between. The CDR3 DNA reads TGTGCCAGCAGCTTATTTGGGACCGCCAAAAGATCCTACGAGCAGTACTTC. It encodes CASSLFGTAKRSYEQYF.